Listed below are T cell receptor beta chains from one sample, sequenced in a study of T cells in Graves' hyperthyroidism and ophthalmopathy. TCRdb independently ran MiXCR on the multiplex PCR reads; one entry per CDR3 protein. The table lists fewer than 650,000 distinct CDR3 sequences, 14% of them singletons. The sample consisted of blood. The receptors were sampled from a woman between 18 and 30 years old with Graves' ophthalmopathy. CDR3s include the opening cysteine and the closing phenylalanine or tryptophan. Each record gives: V gene, J gene, clone size, D gene, CDR3 DNA, CDR3 protein. D genes are given only for firm matches. Clone size is shown for a subset of rows, as once, few, many or a class of expanded clone.

V: TRBV7-2; J: TRBJ2-7; size: .; D: .; DNA: TGTGCCAGCAGCTCGTCACAGGGAGGGGGCGAGCAGTACTTC; CDR3: CASSSSQGGGEQYF
V: TRBV7-9; J: TRBJ2-1; size: few; D: TRBD1; DNA: TGTGCCAGCAGCTTAGCGACGTCTCTCAGGACAGGGCTTTCTTCCTACAACAATGAGCAGTTCTTC; CDR3: CASSLATSLRTGLSSYNNEQFF
V: TRBV28; J: TRBJ1-4; size: many; D: .; DNA: TGTGCCAGCACCTCCGGGACGAATGAAAAACTGTTTTTT; CDR3: CASTSGTNEKLFF
V: TRBV19; J: TRBJ2-2; size: .; D: TRBD2; DNA: TGTGCCAGTAGTATAATAGCGGGAGGGCGCACCGGGGAGCTGTTTTTT; CDR3: CASSIIAGGRTGELFF
V: TRBV20-1; J: TRBJ2-1; size: many; D: TRBD2; DNA: TGCAGTGCTAGAGATCTAGCTTTAGCGGGATCTGCTTGGGATGAGCAGTTCTTC; CDR3: CSARDLALAGSAWDEQFF
V: TRBV7-8; J: TRBJ1-1; size: .; D: .; DNA: TGTGCCAGCAGTACATTATCCAACACTGAAGCTTTCTTT; CDR3: CASSTLSNTEAFF
V: TRBV12-3/TRBV12-4; J: TRBJ1-2; size: many; D: TRBD1; DNA: TGTGCCAGCACCCTGACAGGGGGCAACTATGGCTACACCTTC; CDR3: CASTLTGGNYGYTF
V: TRBV4-1; J: TRBJ1-1; size: few; D: .; DNA: TGCGCCAGCAGCCACGCAGGGAGCACTGAAGCTTTCTTT; CDR3: CASSHAGSTEAFF
V: TRBV12-3/TRBV12-4; J: TRBJ1-4; size: many; D: TRBD1; DNA: TGTGCCAGCAGCCCGGACAGGTTAACTAATGAAAAACTGTTTTTT; CDR3: CASSPDRLTNEKLFF
V: TRBV19; J: TRBJ1-1; size: many; D: .; DNA: TGTGCCAGTAGGGCAGGTTATGCTGAAGCTTTCTTT; CDR3: CASRAGYAEAFF
V: TRBV6-5; J: TRBJ2-7; size: .; D: TRBD2; DNA: TGTGCCAGCAGTTACTCGATACTTGGGACTAGCGGGAGGGGAGAGCAGTACTTC; CDR3: CASSYSILGTSGRGEQYF
V: TRBV18; J: TRBJ1-5; size: many; D: .; DNA: TGTGCCAGCTCACCACGGACGGACCCCCAGCCCCAGCATTTT; CDR3: CASSPRTDPQPQHF
V: TRBV20-1; J: TRBJ2-1; size: many; D: TRBD2; DNA: TGCAGTGCTAGGGGGGGGAGCTACAATGAGCAGTTCTTC; CDR3: CSARGGSYNEQFF
V: TRBV24-1; J: TRBJ1-5; size: many; D: .; DNA: TGTGCCACCAGTGAAATCGGTAGCAATCAGCCCCAGCATTTT; CDR3: CATSEIGSNQPQHF
V: TRBV19; J: TRBJ1-5; size: .; D: .; DNA: TGTGCCAGTAGTCTTCGGACAGTAAATCAGCCCCAGCATTTT; CDR3: CASSLRTVNQPQHF
V: TRBV3-1; J: TRBJ1-2; size: many; D: TRBD1; DNA: TGTGCCAGCAGCCCTACCTCGACAGGGGGGGTTAACTATGGCTACACCTTC; CDR3: CASSPTSTGGVNYGYTF
V: TRBV12-3/TRBV12-4; J: TRBJ1-4; size: many; D: TRBD1; DNA: TGTGCCAGCAACCTGGGACAGAAGAATGAAAAACTGTTTTTT; CDR3: CASNLGQKNEKLFF
V: TRBV4-1; J: TRBJ2-7; size: .; D: TRBD1; DNA: TGCGCCAGCAGCCACTCCAGAGGGGGACAGTTAAAAGTGGAGCAGTACTTC; CDR3: CASSHSRGGQLKVEQYF
V: TRBV28; J: TRBJ1-3; size: many; D: TRBD1; DNA: TGTGCCAGCAGTTTAATGCCGGGACAGGGGGGAAACACCATATATTTT; CDR3: CASSLMPGQGGNTIYF
V: TRBV28; J: TRBJ2-3; size: many; D: .; DNA: TGTGCCAGCAGTTCTTTCACAGATACGCAGTATTTT; CDR3: CASSSFTDTQYF
V: TRBV7-2; J: TRBJ2-7; size: many; D: .; DNA: TGTGCCAGCAGCCAGGCATCGAGGGCCTACGAGCAGTACTTC; CDR3: CASSQASRAYEQYF
V: TRBV2; J: TRBJ1-1; size: many; D: TRBD1; DNA: TGTGCCAGCAGGACCACAGGGGACACTGAAGCTTTCTTT; CDR3: CASRTTGDTEAFF
V: TRBV19; J: TRBJ1-2; size: few; D: .; DNA: TGTGCCAGTAAGGCAGGGACGAGTAACTATGGCTACACCTTC; CDR3: CASKAGTSNYGYTF
V: TRBV29-1; J: TRBJ1-1; size: many; D: .; DNA: TGCAGCGTTGCGACAATGAACACTGAAGCTTTCTTT; CDR3: CSVATMNTEAFF
V: TRBV10-3; J: TRBJ2-3; size: many; D: .; DNA: TGTGCCATCGGATCTCAAGATACGCAGTATTTT; CDR3: CAIGSQDTQYF
V: TRBV6-1; J: TRBJ2-1; size: many; D: .; DNA: TGTGCCAGCAGCCAAGACCCCCATGAGCAGTTCTTC; CDR3: CASSQDPHEQFF